This T cell receptor (beta chain) originates from a study of shared clonotypes between healthy human individuals. This CDR3 comprises 13 residues. V lost 5 bases, J lost 4 bases, and 9 bases lay in between. Germline CDR1 SNHLY, CDR2 FYNNEI. Execution of the assay was at deep level. Generated by immunoSEQ multiplex PCR, the TCRdb table keeps only in-frame clones and is missing some. The table lists hundreds of thousands of clones, roughly 83% of them singletons. The chain joins TRBV2 to TRBJ1-3, with D perhaps matching TRBD1 (6 bases). The sequencing input was PBMCs. The receptor was isolated from a woman in her forties in good health. Some clones in this sample may be carry-over from other donors' samples. In nucleotides, the CDR3 is TGTGCCAGCAGTCCAGGACAGGGAAACACCATATATTTT. This sequence encodes CASSPGQGNTIYF.